The 17 T cell receptor beta chains below were found in one sample sequenced in a study of shared clonotypes between healthy human individuals. Sequenced by immunoSEQ multiplex PCR; TCRdb stores in-frame clones only, minus some. The table lists more than 1.2 million clones, 98% of them singletons. The sample taken for sequencing was naive CD4+ T cells sorted from blood. Subset here: CD45RA+ positively selected. These receptor sequences come from a man younger than 40 in good health.

The V gene is TRBV5-1, the J gene TRBJ2-1; 9 bases fit TRBD2. Germline values: CDR1 SGHRS, CDR2 YFSETQ. V shed 4 bases, J shed 6 bases, and the junction held 8 bases outside the gene matches. The CDR3 sequence is 15 residues long. CDR3 sequence: CASSLSGTSSNEQFF. In nucleotides, the CDR3 is TGCGCCAGCAGCCTCTCCGGGACTAGCTCCAATGAGCAGTTCTTC.

With respect to this clone: Additional DNA sequences in this sample encode the identical CDR3. The chain joins TRBV7-2 to TRBJ2-3; D remains ambiguous. Germline V gene data show CDR1 as SGHTA and CDR2 as FQGNSA. V gave up 3 bases and J gave up 3 bases, with 4 bases separating them. The CDR3 extends over 12 amino acids. CDR3 sequence (DNA): TGTGCCAGCAGCTTCCGTACAGATACGCAGTATTTT. Its protein is CASSFRTDTQYF.

The chain employs TRBV5-6 and TRBJ1-2; the match to TRBD1 covers 8 bases. The germline V gene has CDR1 SGHDT and CDR2 YYEEEE. V gave up 3 bases and J gave up 3 bases; unmatched junction bases: 19. CDR3 length: 19 amino acids. The CDR3 DNA follows: TGTGCCAGCAGCTCCCCCTTCCCCACAGGGGGGGCTTTTGACTATGGCTACACCTTC. Its protein is CASSSPFPTGGAFDYGYTF.

The V and J genes are TRBV7-2 and TRBJ2-1; possible D gene TRBD2, 5 bases. The CDR3 runs to 12 residues. V was trimmed by 8 bases and J by 6 bases, leaving 11 bases between them. The germline gives CDR1 SGHTA, CDR2 FQGNSA. CDR3 residues: CASRTRSNEQFF. In nucleotides, the CDR3 is TGTGCCAGCCGTACTAGAAGCAATGAGCAGTTCTTC. The full variable domain, its missing parts supplied by reference TRBV7-2 and TRBJ2-1, is GAGVSQSPSNKVTEKGKDVELRCDPISGHTALYWYRQSLGQGLEFLIYFQGNSAPDKSGLPSDRFSAERTGGSVSTLTIQRTQQEDSAVYLCASRTRSNEQFFGPGTRLTVL.

This clone showed up just once. V and J are TRBV15 and TRBJ2-7; possibly TRBD1 for D (6 bases). CDR1 is LNHNV and CDR2 is YYDKDF in the germline V gene (reference sequence). The CDR3 is 16 amino acids. The V end lost 0 bases, the J end lost 4 bases, and 16 bases lay between the germline ends. CDR3: CATSRDWGTKGYEQYF. DNA of the CDR3: TGTGCCACCAGCAGAGATTGGGGGACAAAGGGGTACGAGCAGTACTTC.

As for this clone: Other nucleotide sequences from this sample produce the same CDR3. The V call is TRBV20-1, the J call TRBJ2-7; perhaps TRBD1 as D (5 bases). Trimming left V 6 bases short and J 2 bases short, with 8 bases between. CDR1 is DFQATT, CDR2 SNEGSKA, per germline (reference sequence). The CDR3 runs to 11 residues. CDR3 bases: TGCAGTGCAGGGGTCACCTACGAGCAGTACTTC. It encodes CSAGVTYEQYF.

The chain employs TRBV10-3 and TRBJ1-2; D unresolved. V was clipped by 3 bases and J by 7 bases, with 18 bases between them. Germline V lookup: CDR1 ENHRY, CDR2 SYGVKD. The CDR3 extends over 15 amino acids. DNA of the CDR3: TGTGCCATCAGTGACTTAGTGGGGTCTGACTCTGGCTACACCTTC. This translates into CAISDLVGSDSGYTF.

The chain combines TRBV6-6 with TRBJ1-1; D is undetermined. The CDR3 extends over 14 amino acids. Deletions cut 7 bases from V and 4 bases from J, with 16 bases between. Germline V CDR1 and CDR2: MNHNY, SVGAGI (reference sequence). The CDR3, as DNA: TGTGCCAGCACTCAGCCTCTGCGGGGCACTGAAGCTTTCTTT. This encodes CASTQPLRGTEAFF.

This chain links TRBV5-5 with TRBJ2-1; D gene unclear. Trimming stripped 1 base from V and 5 bases from J, with 10 bases between. This CDR3 is 14 amino acids long. Germline V lookup: CDR1 SGHKS, CDR2 YYEKEE (reference sequence). The CDR3 protein is CASSLLAADNEQFF. The CDR3 DNA reads TGTGCCAGCAGCTTGTTGGCCGCCGACAATGAGCAGTTCTTC. Filled out from reference TRBV5-5 and TRBJ2-1, the complete variable domain reads DAGVTQSPTHLIKTRGQQVTLRCSPISGHKSVSWYQQVLGQGPQFIFQYYEKEERGRGNFPDRFSARQFPNYSSELNVNALLLGDSALYLCASSLLAADNEQFFGPGTRLTVL.

V usage is TRBV5-6 and J usage is TRBJ2-4; 8 bases map to TRBD1. V lost 4 bases and J lost 8; bases outside the gene matches: 8. The CDR3 extends over 14 amino acids. Germline-derived CDR1 and CDR2 are SGHDT and YYEEEE. In DNA, the CDR3 is TGTGCCAGCAGCGCAGGGGGCGTTTGGGACATTCAGTACTTC. Protein sequence: CASSAGGVWDIQYF. The variable domain in full, completed from reference TRBV5-6 and TRBJ2-4, reads DAGVTQSPTHLIKTRGQQVTLRCSPKSGHDTVSWYQQALGQGPQFIFQYYEEEERQRGNFPDRFSGHQFPNYSSELNVNALLLGDSALYLCASSAGGVWDIQYFGAGTRLSVL.

This chain uses TRBV25-1 with TRBJ1-2, with 7 bases that match TRBD1. CDR1 is MGHDK and CDR2 is SYGVNS in the germline V gene. The CDR3 consists of 14 residues. J lost 7 bases, V lost 5 bases, and 10 bases had no gene match. The DNA of the CDR3 is TGTGCCAGCAGTTCCAGACAGGGTGCTCGTGGCTACACCTTC. It translates to CASSSRQGARGYTF.

The chain uses TRBV29-1 and TRBJ2-2, with D perhaps given as TRBD1 or TRBD2 (6 bases each). Looked up from germline, CDR1 is SQVTM and CDR2 is ANQGSEA. Trimming removed 7 bases at V and 1 base at J, with 13 bases between. There are 14 residues in the CDR3. The CDR3 nucleotides are TGCAGCGGGAGGGGCAGGGGGAACACCGGGGAGCTGTTTTTT. It yields the protein CSGRGRGNTGELFF.

This chain links TRBV7-9 with TRBJ1-1; 7 nucleotides match TRBD1. The CDR3 is 13 amino acids. V dropped 5 bases and J dropped 4; count of bases not matched to a gene: 4. Germline V gives CDR1 SEHNR, CDR2 FQNEAQ (reference sequence). The CDR3 spells CASSTGQFTEAFF. CDR3 nucleotide sequence: TGTGCCAGCAGCACGGGACAGTTCACTGAAGCTTTCTTT. Variable domain in full (rest from reference TRBV7-9 and TRBJ1-1): DTGVSQNPRHKITKRGQNVTFRCDPISEHNRLYWYRQTLGQGPEFLTYFQNEAQLEKSRLLSDRFSAERPKGSFSTLEIQRTEQGDSAMYLCASSTGQFTEAFFGQGTRLTVV.

The chain is built from TRBV9 and TRBJ1-2; possibly TRBD1 for D (5 bases). The CDR3 loop spans 15 amino acids. From germline, CDR1 is SGDLS and CDR2 YYNGEE. Trimming left V 0 bases short and J 3 bases short, with 12 bases between. The CDR3 reads CASSVEEGMDYGYTF. CDR3 in DNA: TGTGCCAGCAGCGTAGAAGAGGGGATGGACTATGGCTACACCTTC.

This chain links TRBV28 with TRBJ2-3; the D gene is possibly TRBD2 (5 bases). The CDR3 has 16 amino acids. Germline CDR1 reads MDHEN; CDR2 reads SYDVKM. V lost 7 bases and J 2 bases, leaving 19 bases between the germline ends. The CDR3 nucleotides read TGTGCCAGCACTCCGCCCCAGCGGATACTCACAGATACGCAGTATTTT. Translating gives CASTPPQRILTDTQYF. Filled out from reference TRBV28 and TRBJ2-3, the complete variable domain reads DVKVTQSSRYLVKRTGEKVFLECVQDMDHENMFWYRQDPGLGLRLIYFSYDVKMKEKGDIPEGYSVSREKKERFSLILESASTNQTSMYLCASTPPQRILTDTQYFGPGTRLTVL.

The V and J genes are TRBV6-5 and TRBJ2-2, with 7 bases matching TRBD1. The CDR3 sequence is 14 residues long. J gave up 4 bases and V 10 bases, and 9 bases lay outside the gene matches. Germline-derived CDR1 and CDR2 are MNHEY and SVGAGI. CDR3 bases: TGTGCCACCCTCGAGGGGGCCGGCACCGGGGAGCTGTTTTTT. Its protein product is CATLEGAGTGELFF.

The V gene is TRBV9, the J gene TRBJ2-6, with unresolved D. This CDR3 has 15 residues. Germline CDR1 is SGDLS and CDR2 is YYNGEE. With 3 bases removed from V and 2 bases from J, the gap between germline ends came to 9 bases. CDR3 residues: CASSEDGAGANVLTF. CDR3 DNA: TGTGCCAGCAGCGAGGATGGGGCTGGGGCCAACGTCCTGACTTTC.